This T cell receptor (beta chain) was documented in a study of cytomegalovirus exposure and HLA in healthy donors. Study-wide background: A previous analysis identified fewer than 130 million unique TCR beta sequences derived from approximately 190 million T cells. Tens of millions of unique TCRs from HLA-typed donors were held in an early release of data. General study points: Per a later analysis, approximately 16,000 TCR beta sequences showed association with HLA alleles at 0.05 false discovery rate. A later analysis reportedly found that, within productive TCRs, an Asian-associated ancestry cluster had fewer N-insertions than the mean observed across the 666 donors.

The study ran its PCR with 60 Vbeta and 13 Jbeta primers. Method: immunoSEQ multiplex PCR; TCRdb's copy keeps in-frame clones and lacks some. Of approximately 77,000 clones in the sample, roughly 82% were seen once. This CDR3 spans 16 amino acids. Per the germline V gene, CDR1 is SGHTS and CDR2 is YDEGEE. As to this clone: Its antigen is undetermined.

The genes are TRBV5-8 and TRBJ2-5; 11 bases align to TRBD1. The DNA end favors TRBJ2-7, so the J call may be wrong. The source is a male donor in good health and CMV-seropositive. The material sequenced was PBMCs. CDR3 bases: TGTGCCAGCAGCTTTTTTACCGGGACAGGGGGGCTCGAGCAGTACTTC. It codes for CASSFFTGTGGLEQYF.